This T cell receptor beta chain was retrieved from a study of T-cell reconstitution after alpha-beta-depleted transplantation in children (dated by TCRdb to about 2016). For context, the study as a whole: T-cell immune reconstitution after TCRalphabeta/CD19-depleted allogeneic hematopoietic cell transplantation in children was quantitatively tracked in the study by means of TCR repertoire profiling.

Library generation was performed with PCR. Instrument on record: Illumina HiSeq 2500. TCR libraries were prepared with molecular barcoding, using unique molecular identifiers to normalize TCRbeta repertoire quantification. The raw public data were reprocessed by TCRdb itself: fastp quality trimming at Q25, MiXCR clonotype calling, in-frame beta chains only. Each entry merges the rows of one CDR3 protein and shows their most common DNA and genes. In all, the sample holds around 680,000 distinct CDR3 sequences, and 15% to 20% of those were seen once. 0.9% to 1.2% of the sample comes from the top ten. Looking up the germline V gene (reference sequence) yields CDR1 SEHNR and CDR2 FQNEAQ. Including cysteine and phenylalanine, the CDR3 has 15 amino acids. The only DNA kept is the CDR3, 45 bases in frame from the first base. V is trimmed back by 5 bases and J by 4 bases, and the junction contains 7 bases that no gene match accounts for.

This clonotype came up once. It lacks a known antigen. No much larger clonotype is one base removed from it; base qualities were not supplied. One read alone is weak evidence. Sequenced material: PBMCs from the stem cell graft donor, taken from the stem cell graft. The receptor chain draws on TRBV7-9 and TRBJ1-5, with 8 junctional bases fitting TRBD1. This receptor was obtained from a human donor who donated a stem cell graft to a child with acute myeloid leukemia. The DNA reads as follows: TGTGCCAGCAGCCGACAGGGGCCGGGGAATCAGCCCCAGCATTTT. It translates as CASSRQGPGNQPQHF. Full variable domain (CDR3 extended with the reference TRBV7-9 and TRBJ1-5 proteins): DTGVSQNPRHKITKRGQNVTFRCDPISEHNRLYWYRQTLGQGPEFLTYFQNEAQLEKSRLLSDRFSAERPKGSFSTLEIQRTEQGDSAMYLCASSRQGPGNQPQHFGDGTRLSIL.